The TCR beta chain described here comes from a study of regulatory T cells in long-lasting Graves disease. Time point reported: newly diagnosed GD, antithyroid drugs for less than 3 months. There was RNA extracted from PBMCs, and the TCR library was made from it. Germline CDR1 reads MNHEY; CDR2 reads SMNVEV (reference sequence). CDR3 length: 13 amino acids. V shed 6 bases and J shed 7 bases, with 15 bases lying between them. This clonotype has at least ten counts. Antigen unknown. Findings of the study overall: Persistent Graves' patients had lower TCR diversity than newly diagnosed ones.

Building the TCR beta libraries relied on iRepertoire HTBI primers, and CDR3 regions underwent Arm-PCR. TCRdb fed the multiplex PCR reads into MiXCR, producing one record per CDR3 protein. The sample contains around 470,000 distinct CDR3 sequences, around 15% of which appear only once. The sample was also linked to a second study, of T cells in Graves' hyperthyroidism and ophthalmopathy.

Sequenced material: peripheral blood mononuclear cells (PBMCs), taken at new diagnosis, from a patient treated with antithyroid drugs. The sequence came from a woman in her fifties or sixties with Graves disease. The chain couples TRBV27 to TRBJ1-2; D possibly corresponds to TRBD1 (6 bases). The CDR3: CASSPGLGGGYTF. CDR3 DNA: TGTGCCAGCAGCCCCGGACTAGGGGGTGGCTACACCTTC.